The clone carrying this TCR beta chain was detected only a few times. V was trimmed by 8 bases and J by 3 bases, leaving 6 bases between them. The CDR3 totals 11 residues. Looked up from germline, CDR1 is WSHSY and CDR2 is SAAADI. From the 5' RACE reads, TCRdb called clonotypes with MiXCR, one entry per CDR3 protein. Of approximately 220,000 distinct CDR3 sequences detected, around 10% appear once; the ten largest clones hold 4% to 6%. This sample is drawn from a study of identical twins. Source material: memory (CD45RO+) T cells sorted from blood. The chain uses TRBV10-2 and TRBJ2-3; no clear D gene. The receptor comes from a woman aged 18 to 35 in good health. Here the CDR3 reads CASDGTDTQYF. DNA for the CDR3: TGCGCCAGCGACGGGACAGATACGCAGTATTTT.